This is a list of T cell receptor beta chains from one sample in a study of T cells in Graves' hyperthyroidism and ophthalmopathy. MiXCR, run by TCRdb on the multiplex PCR reads, gives a single entry per CDR3 protein. The data hold about 560,000 distinct CDR3 sequences, with around 13% observed a single time. Sequencing was done on a sample of blood. All receptors derive from a woman in her 40s with Graves' hyperthyroidism. CDR3s include the opening cysteine and the closing phenylalanine or tryptophan. D genes are given only for firm matches. Size values are once, few and many counts, or a class for expanded clones, and some rows have none.

J gene | D gene | CDR3 length | V gene | clone size | CDR3 DNA | CDR3 protein
TRBJ2-2 | TRBD1 | 15 | TRBV9 | many | TGTGCCAGCAGCGTGCAGACAGGGAAGGCCGGGGAGCTGTTTTTT | CASSVQTGKAGELFF
TRBJ1-2 | NA | 13 | TRBV10-3 | many | TGTGCCATCAATCCAGGGCAGAACTATGGCTACACCTTC | CAINPGQNYGYTF
TRBJ1-5 | TRBD1 | 15 | TRBV2 | NA | TGTGCCAGCAGCCAGGGACAGCTAGGCAATCAGCCCCAGCATTTT | CASSQGQLGNQPQHF
TRBJ2-7 | NA | 14 | TRBV27 | many | TGTGCCAGCTCTTACAGAGGAAGCTCCTACGAGCAGTACTTC | CASSYRGSSYEQYF
TRBJ1-2 | NA | 13 | TRBV27 | many | TGTGCCAGCAGTTTCCGGGACCGGCGGGGCTACACCTTC | CASSFRDRRGYTF
TRBJ2-1 | NA | 14 | TRBV12-3/TRBV12-4 | many | TGTGCCAGCAGTTTCCAGGGGGGCTACAATGAGCAGTTCTTC | CASSFQGGYNEQFF
TRBJ1-5 | NA | 17 | TRBV5-5 | many | TGTGCCAGCAGCTTGGAGTGGGGGCCGAGGAGCAATCAGCCCCAGCATTTT | CASSLEWGPRSNQPQHF
TRBJ2-1 | NA | 11 | TRBV6-1 | NA | TGTGCCAGCCTTCGGGGGAATGAGCAGTTCTTC | CASLRGNEQFF
TRBJ1-6 | NA | 15 | TRBV12-3/TRBV12-4 | few | TGTGCCAGCAGTTTAAGGGTCACCTATAATTCACCCCTCCACTTT | CASSLRVTYNSPLHF
TRBJ2-7 | TRBD2 | 13 | TRBV2 | many | TGTGCCAGCAGTGATGGGACTAGCAAAGGGCAGTACTTC | CASSDGTSKGQYF
TRBJ1-2 | TRBD1 | 15 | TRBV6-1 | many | TGTGCCAGCAGTGAAGGTTATAACAGGGGCCATGGCTACACCTTC | CASSEGYNRGHGYTF
TRBJ2-7 | NA | 12 | TRBV25-1 | few | TGTGCCAGCAGTGCTCATTCCTACGAGCAGTACTTC | CASSAHSYEQYF
TRBJ1-4 | NA | 15 | TRBV12-3/TRBV12-4 | NA | TGTGCCAGCAGTTTTAGGGCCAGGATAACAGAAAAACTGTTTTTT | CASSFRARITEKLFF
TRBJ2-7 | TRBD1 | 16 | TRBV20-1 | many | TGCAGTGCTAGGCGGGCGACAGGGGATGGCCTGAACGAGCAGTACTTC | CSARRATGDGLNEQYF
TRBJ1-3 | NA | 17 | TRBV10-3 | NA | TGTGCCATCATCACACTCTCCCGGGGAACCGGAGGAAACACCATATATTTT | CAIITLSRGTGGNTIYF
TRBJ2-1 | TRBD2 | 15 | TRBV5-6 | many | TGTGCCAGCAGCAATAGCGGGAGGATTGGAAATGAGCAGTTCTTC | CASSNSGRIGNEQFF
TRBJ1-1 | NA | 15 | TRBV7-3 | many | TGTGCCAGCAGCCAAGGGACTTTATTGAACACTGAAGCTTTCTTT | CASSQGTLLNTEAFF
TRBJ2-7 | NA | 14 | TRBV11-2 | many | TGTGCCAGCAGACCGACAGACGGGAACTACGAGCAGTACTTC | CASRPTDGNYEQYF
TRBJ2-7 | TRBD1 | 14 | TRBV5-1 | many | TGCGCCAGCAGCGATACAGGGGGCGCGGGGGAGCAGTACTTC | CASSDTGGAGEQYF
TRBJ2-1 | NA | 16 | TRBV28 | many | TGTGCCAGCAGTTTTAGGTTCACGGCCCCCGGGAATGAGCAGTTCTTC | CASSFRFTAPGNEQFF
TRBJ2-1 | NA | 12 | TRBV7-6 | NA | TGTGCCAGCAGCCCTAGGGGAGGCGAGCAGTTCTTC | CASSPRGGEQFF
TRBJ2-1 | NA | 17 | TRBV28 | many | TGTGCCAGCAGCCTAAACCCCCGGGGGAGTATCAACAATGAGCAGTTCTTC | CASSLNPRGSINNEQFF
TRBJ1-5 | NA | 15 | TRBV2 | few | TGTGCCAGCAGTCCTACAGGAGGGGCCGGGGGGCCCCAGCATTTT | CASSPTGGAGGPQHF
TRBJ2-7 | NA | 15 | TRBV19 | NA | TGTGCCAGTAGTAGGGGTACAACAGGGAGCTACGAGCAGTACTTC | CASSRGTTGSYEQYF
TRBJ1-2 | TRBD1 | 15 | TRBV2 | NA | TGTGCCAGCAGGGCACCAGGGGGCGCAGGCTATGGCTACACCTTC | CASRAPGGAGYGYTF
TRBJ2-3 | NA | 15 | TRBV4-2 | few | TGTGCCAGCAGCCAAGACGACCCCTCGGCAGATACGCAGTATTTT | CASSQDDPSADTQYF
TRBJ2-6 | NA | 16 | TRBV28 | few | TGTGCCAGCAGTTTAAGCAGGGTAACTGGGGCCAACGTCCTGACTTTC | CASSLSRVTGANVLTF
TRBJ2-7 | TRBD1 | 13 | TRBV28 | few | TGTGCCAGCGGGGAAGACAGGGGCCTCGAGCAGTACTTC | CASGEDRGLEQYF
TRBJ1-2 | NA | 14 | TRBV28 | many | TGTGCCAGCACCCTATCGGGGGCGGGGCCGGGCTACACCTTC | CASTLSGAGPGYTF
TRBJ2-7 | TRBD1 | 17 | TRBV7-9 | many | TGTGCCAGCAGCACTGCGGACAGGAAGCTCTCTATCCACGAGCAGTACTTC | CASSTADRKLSIHEQYF
TRBJ1-5 | NA | 13 | TRBV2 | many | TGTGCCAGCGGTGGGGGGCGCGATCAGCCCCAGCATTTT | CASGGGRDQPQHF
TRBJ2-7 | TRBD2 | 14 | TRBV7-8 | many | TGTGCCAGCAGCTCCCCGGGACTAGCTTACGAGCAGTACTTC | CASSSPGLAYEQYF
TRBJ2-1 | TRBD2 | 15 | TRBV29-1 | many | TGCAGCGTTGAAGATCATAGCGGGAGCGGAGATGAGCAGTTCTTC | CSVEDHSGSGDEQFF
TRBJ2-1 | TRBD2 | 16 | TRBV9 | few | TGTGCCAGCAGCGGGACTAGCGGGAGGGCCTACAATGAGCAGTTCTTC | CASSGTSGRAYNEQFF
TRBJ2-1 | NA | 14 | TRBV6-1 | many | TGTGCCAGCAATCACGGGCGGGTAGAACTTGAGCAGTTCTTC | CASNHGRVELEQFF
TRBJ2-7 | TRBD1 | 15 | TRBV14 | few | TGTGCCAGCAGCCAAGCTAAAAGGACAGGGGTCGAGCAGTACTTC | CASSQAKRTGVEQYF